This T cell receptor beta chain was observed in a study of blood T cell repertoires in COVID-19. As for the study in general: Samples of COVID-19 (acute and convalescent) were obtained from the United States, Italy and Spain. Sources were T cells, B-cell-depleted T cells, or PBMCs; the material itself was cDNA or gDNA.

Source study methods: The authors estimated nucleated cell counts from reference gene primer amplification. Sequencing used immunoSEQ multiplex PCR; TCRdb keeps in-frame clones, though not all of them. The D gene and trimming were derived from the DNA, and the V and J assignments and clone size from that table. Of some 100,000 clones in the sample, 86% were seen once. The CDR3 totals 14 residues. Germline values: CDR1 SGDLS, CDR2 YYNGEE. Trimming removed 3 bases at V and 0 bases at J, with 7 bases between. The sequence was collected from a man in his 70s who had recovered from COVID-19. Sequencing was performed on peripheral blood. The chain joins TRBV9 to TRBJ1-3; D may be TRBD1 (6 bases). The CDR3 sequence is CASSAGDSGNTIYF. CDR3 nucleotide sequence: TGTGCCAGCAGCGCAGGGGACTCTGGAAACACCATATATTTT.